This T cell receptor beta chain was recovered during a study of T cells of healthy individuals. This clonotype has ten or more counts. Germline assignment: CDR1 LGHNA and CDR2 YSLEER. Trimming took 3 bases from V and 2 from J, leaving 8 bases between them. The CDR3 covers 13 residues. TCRdb processed the 5' RACE reads anew with MiXCR; each CDR3 protein has one entry. The table lists 53,000 or so distinct CDR3 sequences, about 15% of them singletons. The TCR sequence derives from a human donor in good health. The chain links TRBV4-3 to TRBJ2-7; D remains ambiguous. The CDR3 loop is CASSQEMTYEQYF. The CDR3 DNA is TGCGCCAGCAGCCAGGAGATGACCTACGAGCAGTACTTC.